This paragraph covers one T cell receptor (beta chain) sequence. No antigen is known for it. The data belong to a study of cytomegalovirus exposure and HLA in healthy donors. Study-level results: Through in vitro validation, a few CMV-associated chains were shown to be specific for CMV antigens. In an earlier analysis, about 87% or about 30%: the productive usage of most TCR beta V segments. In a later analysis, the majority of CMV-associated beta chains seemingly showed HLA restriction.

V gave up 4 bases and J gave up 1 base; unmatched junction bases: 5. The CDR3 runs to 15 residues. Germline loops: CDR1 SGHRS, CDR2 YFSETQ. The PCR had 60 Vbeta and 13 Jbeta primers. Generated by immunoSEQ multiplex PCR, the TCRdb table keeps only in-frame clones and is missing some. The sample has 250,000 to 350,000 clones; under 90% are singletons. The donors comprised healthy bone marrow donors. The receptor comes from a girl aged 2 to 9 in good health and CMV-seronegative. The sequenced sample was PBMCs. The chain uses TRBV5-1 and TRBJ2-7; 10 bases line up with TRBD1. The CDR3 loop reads CASSPGTGASYEQYF. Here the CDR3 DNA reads TGCGCCAGCAGCCCCGGGACAGGGGCTTCCTACGAGCAGTACTTC.